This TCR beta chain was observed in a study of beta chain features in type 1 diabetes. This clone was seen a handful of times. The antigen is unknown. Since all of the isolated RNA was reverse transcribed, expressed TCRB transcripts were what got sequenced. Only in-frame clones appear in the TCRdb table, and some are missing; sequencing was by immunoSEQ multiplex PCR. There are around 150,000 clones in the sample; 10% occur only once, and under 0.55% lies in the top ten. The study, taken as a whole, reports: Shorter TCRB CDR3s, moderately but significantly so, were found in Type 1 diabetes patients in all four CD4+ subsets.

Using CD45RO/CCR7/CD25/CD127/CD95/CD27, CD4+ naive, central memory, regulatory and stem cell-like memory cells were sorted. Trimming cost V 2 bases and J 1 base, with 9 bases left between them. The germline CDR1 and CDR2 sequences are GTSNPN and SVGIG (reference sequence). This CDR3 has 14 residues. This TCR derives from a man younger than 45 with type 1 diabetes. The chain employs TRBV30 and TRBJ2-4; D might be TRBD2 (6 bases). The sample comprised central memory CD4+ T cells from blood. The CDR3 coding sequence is TGTGCCTGGAGTAGCGGGCCCGCCAAAAACATTCAGTACTTC. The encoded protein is CAWSSGPAKNIQYF.